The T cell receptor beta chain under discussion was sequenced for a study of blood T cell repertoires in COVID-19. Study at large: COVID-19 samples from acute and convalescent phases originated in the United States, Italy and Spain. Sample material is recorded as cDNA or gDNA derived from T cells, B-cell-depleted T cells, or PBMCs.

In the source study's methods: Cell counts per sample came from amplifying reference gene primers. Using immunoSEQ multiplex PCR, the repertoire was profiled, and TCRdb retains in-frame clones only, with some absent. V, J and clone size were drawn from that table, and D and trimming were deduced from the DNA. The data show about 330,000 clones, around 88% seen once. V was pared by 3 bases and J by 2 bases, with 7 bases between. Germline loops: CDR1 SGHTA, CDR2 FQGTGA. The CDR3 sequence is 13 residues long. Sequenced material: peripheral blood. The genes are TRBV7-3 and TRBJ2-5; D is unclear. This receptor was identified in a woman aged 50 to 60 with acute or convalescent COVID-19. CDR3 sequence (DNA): TGTGCCAGCAGCTTTGGCGGACAAGAGACCCAGTACTTC. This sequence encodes CASSFGGQETQYF.